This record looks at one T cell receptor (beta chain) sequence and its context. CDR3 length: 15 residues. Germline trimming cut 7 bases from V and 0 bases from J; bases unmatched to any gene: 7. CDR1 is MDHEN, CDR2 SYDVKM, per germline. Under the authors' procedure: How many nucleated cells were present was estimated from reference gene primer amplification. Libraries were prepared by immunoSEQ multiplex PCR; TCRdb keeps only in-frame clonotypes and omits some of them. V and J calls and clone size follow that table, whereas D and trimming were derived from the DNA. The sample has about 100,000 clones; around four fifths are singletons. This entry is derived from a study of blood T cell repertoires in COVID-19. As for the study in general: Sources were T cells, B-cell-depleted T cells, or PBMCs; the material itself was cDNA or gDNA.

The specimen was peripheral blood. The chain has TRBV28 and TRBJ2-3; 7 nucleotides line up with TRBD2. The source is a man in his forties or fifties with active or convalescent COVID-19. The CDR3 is CASTSSGASTDTQYF. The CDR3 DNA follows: TGTGCCAGCACGTCTAGCGGCGCTAGCACAGATACGCAGTATTTT. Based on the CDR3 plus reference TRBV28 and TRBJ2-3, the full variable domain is DVKVTQSSRYLVKRTGEKVFLECVQDMDHENMFWYRQDPGLGLRLIYFSYDVKMKEKGDIPEGYSVSREKKERFSLILESASTNQTSMYLCASTSSGASTDTQYFGPGTRLTVL.